A single sample is the source of the 23 T cell receptor beta chains below, sequenced in a study of blood T cell repertoires in COVID-19. TCRdb's copy holds only in-frame clones and misses some; the assay was immunoSEQ multiplex PCR. This sample has some 230,000 clones, with about 80% found just once. The sample was peripheral blood. These receptor sequences come from an older woman with acute or convalescent COVID-19.

The V and J genes are TRBV2 and TRBJ1-6; 7 bases align to TRBD1. The trim removed 3 bases at V and 9 bases at J, leaving 8 bases unmatched. CDR1 SNHLY and CDR2 FYNNEI come from the germline V gene. The CDR3 consists of 15 residues. CDR3 loop: CASSDWDSVVSPLHF. CDR3 sequence (DNA): TGTGCCAGCAGTGATTGGGACAGCGTGGTTTCACCCCTCCACTTT.

V is TRBV2 and J is TRBJ1-1, with 7 bases fitting TRBD1. The CDR3 extends over 13 amino acids. The V and J ends lost 6 bases and 4 bases, in that order; junction bases with no gene match: 5. Germline-derived CDR1 and CDR2 are SNHLY and FYNNEI. CDR3 sequence: CASRVTGSTEAFF. The CDR3 nucleotides are TGTGCCAGCAGAGTGACAGGGTCCACTGAAGCTTTCTTT.

The chain joins TRBV11-2 to TRBJ2-7; 11 bases map to TRBD2. CDR1 SGHAT and CDR2 FQNNGV come from the germline V gene. V lost 2 bases to trimming and J lost 10 bases; unmatched junction nucleotides: 7. The CDR3 extends over 14 amino acids. In nucleotides, the CDR3 is TGTGCCAGCAGCTTAACTAGCGGGAGTACGAGTCAGTACTTC. Translating it yields CASSLTSGSTSQYF.

The chain combines TRBV5-5 with TRBJ1-1, with D possibly TRBD1 on 5 matching bases. The V gene's germline CDR1 is SGHKS and CDR2 YYEKEE (reference sequence). This CDR3 has 17 amino acids. V was shortened by 0 bases and J by 0 bases, with 15 bases between the two germline ends. CDR3 residues: CASSLVVGGSVNTEAFF. CDR3 sequence (DNA): TGTGCCAGCAGCTTGGTTGTCGGGGGGAGCGTGAACACTGAAGCTTTCTTT. Supplemented by reference TRBV5-5 and TRBJ1-1, the full variable domain reads DAGVTQSPTHLIKTRGQQVTLRCSPISGHKSVSWYQQVLGQGPQFIFQYYEKEERGRGNFPDRFSARQFPNYSSELNVNALLLGDSALYLCASSLVVGGSVNTEAFFGQGTRLTVV.

The V gene is TRBV5-4, the J gene TRBJ2-7; 8 nucleotides match TRBD2. Trimming at V came to 2 bases and at J to 2 bases, leaving 6 bases not matched to a gene. From germline, CDR1 is SGHNT and CDR2 YYREEE (reference sequence). The CDR3 runs to 15 residues. The CDR3 DNA sequence: TGTGCCAGCAGCTTTAGCGGGGTCGGGACCTACGAGCAGTACTTC. Protein: CASSFSGVGTYEQYF.

The rearrangement uses TRBV5-4 and TRBJ2-3; a possible D gene is TRBD2 (5 bases). The CDR3 spans 11 residues. V was trimmed by 5 bases and J by 8 bases, leaving 9 bases between them. Germline loops: CDR1 SGHNT, CDR2 YYREEE (reference sequence). The DNA for the CDR3 is TGTGCCAGCAGTGGACGGGGTACGCAGTATTTT. Translated: CASSGRGTQYF. Looking up the rest from reference TRBV5-4 and TRBJ2-3 gives the full variable domain: ETGVTQSPTHLIKTRGQQVTLRCSSQSGHNTVSWYQQALGQGPQFIFQYYREEENGRGNFPPRFSGLQFPNYSSELNVNALELDDSALYLCASSGRGTQYFGPGTRLTVL.

The chain has TRBV19 and TRBJ2-2; 9 bases agree with TRBD1. The J segment lost 4 bases and the V segment lost 9 bases, leaving 9 bases of the junction unmatched. The CDR3 totals 15 residues. CDR1 is LNHDA, CDR2 SQIVND, per germline (reference sequence). CDR3 nucleotide sequence: TGTGCCAGCAGAGGGGACAGGGCCGTCACCGGGGAGCTGTTTTTT. This codes for CASRGDRAVTGELFF. Looking up the rest from reference TRBV19 and TRBJ2-2 gives the full variable domain: DGGITQSPKYLFRKEGQNVTLSCEQNLNHDAMYWYRQDPGQGLRLIYYSQIVNDFQKGDIAEGYSVSREKKESFPLTVTSAQKNPTAFYLCASRGDRAVTGELFFGEGSRLTVL.

Written as DNA, the CDR3 is TGTGCCACGCAAGGGGTGAACACCGGGGAGCTGTTTTTT. Residues: CATQGVNTGELFF. The V gene is TRBV15, the J gene TRBJ2-2; TRBD1 might be the D (5 bases). The CDR3 has 13 residues. The V end was cut by 9 bases, the J end by 1 base, with 9 bases between. Germline V lookup: CDR1 LNHNV, CDR2 YYDKDF (reference sequence).

The DNA for the CDR3 is TGTGCCAGCAGCCCCCTAGGCCCTGGAAACACCATATATTTT. It specifies CASSPLGPGNTIYF. The V and J genes are TRBV14 and TRBJ1-3; D call uncertain. The V gene's germline CDR1 is SGHDN and CDR2 FVKESK. CDR3 length: 14 residues. With 4 bases removed from V and 2 bases from J, the gap between germline ends came to 9 bases.

This CDR3 reads CASSPGTGISGYTF. Here the CDR3 DNA reads TGTGCCAGCAGTCCCGGGACAGGGATTAGTGGCTACACCTTC. This chain uses TRBV28 with TRBJ1-2; 9 bases align to TRBD1. The CDR3 runs to 14 residues. The germline gives CDR1 MDHEN, CDR2 SYDVKM. V was pared by 5 bases and J by 7 bases, with 8 bases of the junction left unmatched.

This sequence joins TRBV28 and TRBJ2-1; 7 bases line up with TRBD1. This CDR3 is 16 amino acids long. CDR1 and CDR2 (germline): MDHEN, SYDVKM. Trimming took 5 bases from V and 0 from J; bases not matched to a gene: 7. The CDR3 nucleotides read TGTGCCAGCAGTGAAACCGCAGGGGGCTCCTACAATGAGCAGTTCTTC. This gives the protein CASSETAGGSYNEQFF.

V is TRBV11-2 and J is TRBJ1-3, with no clear D. The CDR3 sequence is 15 residues long. The V gene's germline CDR1 is SGHAT and CDR2 FQNNGV. The ends were cut back, 4 bases at V and 2 bases at J, with 12 bases in the middle. The CDR3 DNA sequence: TGTGCCAGCAGCTCCGGAGGAGTGCCTGGAAACACCATATATTTT. Translation gives CASSSGGVPGNTIYF.

The chain joins TRBV10-3 to TRBJ1-3; TRBD1 aligns across 7 bases. This CDR3 has 15 residues. V shed 4 bases, J shed 1 base, and the junction held 4 bases outside the gene matches. CDR1 ENHRY and CDR2 SYGVKD come from the germline V gene. Written as DNA, the CDR3 is TGTGCCATCAGTGGGGGACAGTCTTCTGGAAACACCATATATTTT. Its translation is CAISGGQSSGNTIYF.

The rearrangement links TRBV9 to TRBJ2-1, with D hard to call. Per germline, CDR1 SGDLS and CDR2 YYNGEE. V dropped 5 bases and J dropped 8 bases, with 8 bases sitting between them. The CDR3 spans 11 residues. The CDR3 sequence: CASSSGYEQFF. The CDR3 nucleotides are TGTGCCAGCAGTTCAGGTTATGAGCAGTTCTTC.

On this clone itself: Additional DNA sequences in this sample encode the identical CDR3. The chain uses TRBV30 and TRBJ1-1, with TRBD1 as a possible D gene (5 bases). Trimming removed 0 bases at V and 2 bases at J, with 7 bases between. Germline V gene lookup returns CDR1 GTSNPN and CDR2 SVGIG (reference sequence). The CDR3 spans 13 residues. The CDR3 sequence: CAWSVRGNTEAFF. The CDR3 bases are TGTGCCTGGAGTGTAAGGGGAAACACTGAAGCTTTCTTT.

This chain links TRBV7-3 with TRBJ2-3; 10 positions agree with TRBD2. V dropped 5 bases and J dropped 4; count of bases not matched to a gene: 6. The CDR3 loop spans 15 amino acids. Germline-derived CDR1 and CDR2 are SGHTA and FQGTGA. The CDR3 nucleotides read TGTGCCAGCAGCCGGAGCGGGGGGGATGCAGATACGCAGTATTTT. Protein product: CASSRSGGDADTQYF.

CDR3 nucleotide sequence: TGTGCCAGTAGGCCAGCCGGTGGCGGACTTTACACCTTC. Protein: CASRPAGGGLYTF. V is TRBV19 and J is TRBJ1-2; D ambiguous. There are 13 residues in the CDR3. The V and J ends lost 6 bases and 11 bases respectively, with 19 bases between them. Germline-derived CDR1 and CDR2 are LNHDA and SQIVND (reference sequence).

This clone has only a few counts. The rearrangement links TRBV6-6 to TRBJ1-2, with D unresolved. Germline CDR1 and CDR2: MNHNY and SVGAGI (reference sequence). The CDR3 totals 14 residues. V shed 3 bases and J shed 8 bases, with 16 bases lying between them. DNA for the CDR3: TGTGCCAGCAGTTATTCAGAGTGGAGTGAGGGCTACACCTTC. This translates into CASSYSEWSEGYTF.

V usage is TRBV14 and J usage is TRBJ1-1; a weak D match, TRBD1 (6 bases). The CDR3 consists of 15 residues. Germline V lookup: CDR1 SGHDN, CDR2 FVKESK. V was trimmed by 4 bases and J by 5 bases, leaving 17 bases between them. CDR3 DNA sequence: TGTGCCAGCAGCCGAATCGCGGGGGCCCCGACTGAAGCTTTCTTT. Translated: CASSRIAGAPTEAFF.

The chain couples TRBV7-2 to TRBJ1-2, with a possible D match to TRBD1 (5 bases). The CDR3 length is 12 residues. Germline V gene data show CDR1 as SGHTA and CDR2 as FQGNSA. V lost 2 bases, J lost 4 bases, and 5 bases lay in between. CDR3: CASSLQGYGYTF. The DNA of the CDR3 is TGTGCCAGCAGCTTACAGGGCTATGGCTACACCTTC.

The J gene is TRBJ2-1, the V gene TRBV19; the match to TRBD2 covers 10 bases. There are 14 residues in the CDR3. The V gene's germline CDR1 is LNHDA and CDR2 SQIVND (reference sequence). The V segment lost 6 bases and the J segment 9 bases; nucleotides outside the gene matches: 8. The CDR3 coding sequence is TGTGCCAGTAGCATACTAGCGGGGAAGGGTGAGCAGTTCTTC. Its protein is CASSILAGKGEQFF.

V and J are TRBV3-1 (or the pseudogene TRBV3-2) and TRBJ2-3; 7 bases fit TRBD2. This CDR3 has 17 residues. Losses at the gene ends were 1 base for V and 4 bases for J; bases not matched to a gene: 11. Germline V CDR1 and CDR2: LGHDT, YNNKEL (reference sequence). The CDR3 sequence is CASSQGPGGPRSDTQYF. In DNA form, the CDR3 reads TGTGCCAGCAGCCAAGGGCCGGGGGGACCTAGGTCAGATACGCAGTATTTT.

The J gene is TRBJ2-3, the V gene TRBV10-3, with TRBD2 as a possible D gene (6 bases). The CDR3 is made up of 15 amino acids. Germline V gives CDR1 ENHRY, CDR2 SYGVKD. The germline V and J ends were trimmed by 4 bases and 2 bases, with 13 bases remaining between them. The CDR3 spells CAISAPTGDTDTQYF. CDR3 nucleotide sequence: TGTGCCATCAGTGCGCCTACGGGGGACACAGATACGCAGTATTTT.